A single sample is the source of the 11 T cell receptor beta chains below, sequenced in a study of T cells in Graves' hyperthyroidism and ophthalmopathy. From RNA transcripts, TCR beta CDR3 regions were amplified. The study used the HTBI primer set for a first-round RT-PCR of the TCR CDR3. TCRdb ran MiXCR on the multiplex PCR reads and lists one entry per CDR3 protein. The table lists 500,000 to 550,000 distinct CDR3 sequences, approximately 20% of them singletons. Source material: blood. These receptors originate from a man aged 35 to 55 with Graves' ophthalmopathy.

This clonotype was detected ten times or more. The chain employs TRBV18 and TRBJ2-1; 9 bases match TRBD1. The CDR3 spans 16 residues. The germline CDR1 and CDR2 sequences are KGHSH and LQKENI. Losses at the gene ends were 6 bases for V and 5 bases for J; bases not matched to a gene: 11. Here the CDR3 DNA reads TGTGCCAGCTCGATCTCATTCGGGACAGGGAACAATGAGCAGTTCTTC. Protein product: CASSISFGTGNNEQFF.

This clonotype turned up a few times. The V and J genes are TRBV24-1 and TRBJ2-1; D remains unclear. Germline lookup yields CDR1 KGHDR and CDR2 SFDVKD. This CDR3 comprises 15 residues. Trimming left V 3 bases short and J 3 bases short, with 11 bases between. The CDR3 bases are TGTGCCACCAGTGATCCGGAGAGCTTCTACAATGAGCAGTTCTTC. It codes for CATSDPESFYNEQFF.

Many counts were recorded for this clonotype. V usage is TRBV30 and J usage is TRBJ2-1, with 13 nucleotides matching TRBD2. This CDR3 is built from 15 residues. Per germline, CDR1 GTSNPN and CDR2 SVGIG (reference sequence). V was pared by 2 bases and J by 5 bases, with 3 bases of the junction left unmatched. The CDR3 DNA is TGTGCCTGGAGTACCGGGACTAGCGGGAACAATGAGCAGTTCTTC. It codes for CAWSTGTSGNNEQFF.

This chain links TRBV5-1 with TRBJ2-3; the match to TRBD2 covers 8 bases. Per the germline V gene, CDR1 is SGHRS and CDR2 is YFSETQ. Trimming took 5 bases from V and 7 from J; bases not matched to a gene: 15. The CDR3 length is 16 residues. In DNA form, the CDR3 reads TGCGCCAGCAGTCCAGTAGCGGGGCCACCCGGGCATACGCAGTATTTT. Its protein is CASSPVAGPPGHTQYF.

The chain couples TRBV7-6 to TRBJ1-1; TRBD1 is a possible D gene (5 bases). Germline V gene lookup returns CDR1 SGHVS and CDR2 FNYEAQ. Trimming left V 5 bases short and J 6 bases short, with 16 bases between. The CDR3 sequence is 14 residues long. The CDR3: CASSPGPEYSEAFF. CDR3 nucleotide sequence: TGTGCCAGCAGCCCGGGACCAGAATACTCTGAAGCTTTCTTT.

This clonotype was seen many times. The chain links TRBV7-2 to TRBJ2-1; perhaps TRBD2 as D (5 bases). Germline V gives CDR1 SGHTA, CDR2 FQGNSA. The V end was cut by 0 bases, the J end by 0 bases, with 15 bases between. CDR3 length: 18 residues. The CDR3 DNA is TGTGCCAGCAGCTTAGCGCTCGTTCCGGGGAGCTCCTACAATGAGCAGTTCTTC. It specifies CASSLALVPGSSYNEQFF.

This clonotype has more than one count but fewer than ten. The chain employs TRBV9 and TRBJ2-1, with 9 bases that match TRBD2. Per germline, CDR1 SGDLS and CDR2 YYNGEE. Germline trimming cut 2 bases from V and 5 bases from J; bases unmatched to any gene: 5. The CDR3 is 15 residues long. The CDR3 region is CASSVGRGGHNEQFF. For the CDR3, the DNA is TGTGCCAGCAGCGTCGGGCGGGGGGGCCACAATGAGCAGTTCTTC. Supplemented by reference TRBV9 and TRBJ2-1, the full variable domain reads DSGVTQTPKHLITATGQRVTLRCSPRSGDLSVYWYQQSLDQGLQFLIQYYNGEERAKGNILERFSAQQFPDLHSELNLSSLELGDSALYFCASSVGRGGHNEQFFGPGTRLTVL.

J is TRBJ2-1 and V is TRBV30; 7 bases map to TRBD2. Per the germline V gene, CDR1 is GTSNPN and CDR2 is SVGIG (reference sequence). This CDR3 contains 13 residues. V was clipped by 2 bases and J by 3 bases; unmatched bases: 1. CDR3 loop: CAWSLAVYNEQFF. The CDR3 DNA follows: TGTGCCTGGAGTCTAGCGGTCTACAATGAGCAGTTCTTC.

The rearrangement uses TRBV7-9 and TRBJ2-7; D is possibly TRBD1 (6 bases). Per germline, CDR1 SEHNR and CDR2 FQNEAQ (reference sequence). V shed 5 bases and J shed 2 bases, with 10 bases lying between them. The CDR3 spans 13 residues. This chain's CDR3 is CASSHSGAYEQYF. In DNA, the CDR3 is TGTGCCAGCAGCCATTCAGGGGCCTACGAGCAGTACTTC.

The chain employs TRBV5-1 and TRBJ2-1; no firm D call. Between the trimmed V and J ends, which lost 2 bases and 8 bases, there was a span of 5 bases. This CDR3 spans 11 amino acids. Germline V gene sequence: CDR1 SGHRS, CDR2 YFSETQ. This chain's CDR3 is CASSLSHEQFF. The DNA for the CDR3 is TGCGCCAGCAGCTTAAGTCATGAGCAGTTCTTC.

This clonotype has only a few counts. The chain employs TRBV5-1 and TRBJ1-2; 7 nucleotides align to TRBD1. Germline assignment: CDR1 SGHRS and CDR2 YFSETQ. The CDR3 spans 12 residues. The J segment lost 10 bases and the V segment lost 4 bases, leaving 7 bases of the junction unmatched. The CDR3 DNA sequence: TGCGCCAGCAGCGTGGACAGGACTGCCTACACCTTC. Amino acids: CASSVDRTAYTF.